This paragraph reports one T cell receptor beta chain. With 10 bases removed from V and 10 bases from J, the gap between germline ends came to 14 bases. This CDR3 is 11 amino acids long. This sample is part of a study of blood T cell repertoires in COVID-19. Overall study: Nucleic acid was either cDNA or gDNA, and it came from T cells, B-cell-depleted T cells, or PBMCs.

In the original processing: Estimation of nucleated cell counts was performed using reference gene primer amplification. TCRdb's copy holds only in-frame clones and misses some; the assay was immunoSEQ multiplex PCR. V and J calls and clone size come straight from that table; D and trimming were deduced from the DNA. The table shows 250,000 to 350,000 clones, with approximately 88% occurring only once. The gene calls are TRBV12-3 or TRBV12-4 and TRBJ2-1; D may be TRBD1 (5 bases). The clonotype comes from a human donor with COVID-19, enrolled during active disease. The donor label of this sample is uncertain. The material sequenced was peripheral blood. The CDR3 is CATFWGREQFF. CDR3 sequence (DNA): TGTGCCACCTTTTGGGGCCGAGAGCAGTTCTTC.